A single sample gave rise to the 10 T cell receptor beta chains below, sequenced in a study of T cell clonotyping in hematopoietic cell transplantation. TCRdb keeps only in-frame clones here, not all; method: immunoSEQ multiplex PCR. The repertoire has about 1,100 clones, approximately 70% of them found once; the top ten carry 35% to 55%. The specimen comprised peripheral blood mononuclear cells, sampled 100 days after allogeneic stem cell transplant. The receptors here all came from a female patient between 30 and 39 years old who had an allogeneic stem cell transplant, so T cells may come from the graft donor. Some clones in this sample may be carry-over from other donors' samples.

The CDR3 coding sequence is TGCGCCAGCAGCCAAGGGCAGAGCTCCTACGAGCAGTACTTC. Protein sequence: CASSQGQSSYEQYF. The V gene is TRBV4-3, the J gene TRBJ2-7; D remains unclear. The germline V gene has CDR1 LGHNA and CDR2 YSLEER. This CDR3 comprises 14 residues. Trimming removed 1 base at V and 0 bases at J, with 7 bases between.

Comment on this clone: Other DNA sequences in this specimen translate into the identical CDR3. This rearrangement joins TRBV9 to TRBJ1-2; a weak D match, TRBD1 (5 bases). Trimming took off 0 bases at V and 3 bases at J, with 6 bases between the two ends. Germline V gene data show CDR1 as SGDLS and CDR2 as YYNGEE. This CDR3 spans 13 amino acids. CDR3 DNA sequence: TGTGCCAGCAGCGTAGGGGGGGACTATGGCTACACCTTC. This encodes CASSVGGDYGYTF.

This clone has just a few counts. The CDR3: CASSLDSAIGYEQYF. The CDR3 DNA is TGTGCCAGCAGCCTGGACAGTGCGATCGGCTACGAGCAGTACTTC. V gene TRBV7-9 combines with J gene TRBJ2-7, with D possibly being TRBD1 (6 bases). CDR1 and CDR2 (germline): SEHNR, FQNEAQ (reference sequence). The V gene lost 5 bases and the J gene lost 3 bases, with 17 bases spanning the gap. The CDR3 has 15 residues.

This clone was picked up a small number of times. The V and J genes are TRBV9 and TRBJ2-2, with 7 bases fitting TRBD2. Germline V lookup: CDR1 SGDLS, CDR2 YYNGEE. The CDR3 totals 15 residues. The trim removed 0 bases at V and 6 bases at J, leaving 5 bases unmatched. The CDR3 loop reads CASSVEPGGSGELFF. The DNA of the CDR3 is TGTGCCAGCAGCGTAGAGCCGGGGGGATCCGGGGAGCTGTTTTTT.

V usage is TRBV4-1 and J usage is TRBJ1-2; the D is unclear. CDR3 size: 14 residues. Trimming removed 1 base from V and 1 base from J, with 7 bases in between. CDR1 is MGHRA and CDR2 is YSYEKL in the germline V gene. The CDR3 reads CASSQGVINYGYTF. The CDR3 bases are TGCGCCAGCAGCCAAGGGGTAATTAACTATGGCTACACCTTC.

The chain recombines TRBV7-3 with TRBJ2-5; D remains ambiguous. The V end lost 1 base, the J end lost 5 bases, and 8 bases lay between the germline ends. The CDR3 loop spans 13 amino acids. Germline CDR1 is SGHTA and CDR2 is FQGTGA. CDR3 in DNA: TGTGCCAGCAGCTTAATAGGGTCGGAGACCCAGTACTTC. It encodes CASSLIGSETQYF.

The V call is TRBV4-1, the J call TRBJ2-7, with D perhaps matching TRBD2 (5 bases). Trimming took off 1 base at V and 0 bases at J, with 10 bases between the two ends. This CDR3 has 15 residues. CDR1 MGHRA and CDR2 YSYEKL come from the germline V gene. The CDR3 DNA is TGCGCCAGCAGCCAAGCCCCTGGGAGCTCCTACGAGCAGTACTTC. Its protein product is CASSQAPGSSYEQYF.

The gene calls are TRBV5-6 and TRBJ2-7; 9 bases are a match to TRBD1. The CDR3 is 13 amino acids. Germline trimming cut 4 bases from V and 5 bases from J; bases unmatched to any gene: 4. CDR1 is SGHDT, CDR2 YYEEEE, per germline. CDR3 loop: CASSRGQGHEQYF. For the CDR3, the DNA is TGTGCCAGCAGCCGTGGACAGGGGCACGAGCAGTACTTC.

This chain links TRBV7-8 with TRBJ2-7; the D is unclear. V was clipped by 4 bases and J by 2 bases, with 3 bases between them. This CDR3 has 11 residues. Germline CDR1 reads SGHVS; CDR2 reads FQNEAQ. This CDR3 is CASSSPYEQYF. The CDR3 nucleotides read TGTGCCAGCAGCTCCCCCTACGAGCAGTACTTC.

This chain connects TRBV6-6 to TRBJ1-2; the match to TRBD1 covers 10 bases. Trimming at V came to 2 bases and at J to 1 base, leaving 4 bases not matched to a gene. Germline loops: CDR1 MNHNY, CDR2 SVGAGI (reference sequence). The CDR3 is 16 residues long. The CDR3 DNA follows: TGTGCCAGCAGTTACGATAGGACAGGGGGTAACTATGGCTACACCTTC. Translation: CASSYDRTGGNYGYTF.